The source of this T cell receptor (beta chain) is a study of cytomegalovirus exposure and HLA in healthy donors. Notes on the study in general: Later analysis found that TCR beta chains associated with HLA were more clonally expanded than other, equally common chains. By HLA locus, TCR association rates varied in a later analysis, with DRB1 showing the most and HLA-C the fewest.

Germline CDR1 and CDR2: MGHDK and SYGVNS. V was clipped by 6 bases and J by 4 bases, with 18 bases between them. The CDR3 is 15 amino acids. Of note for this clone: Its antigen is still unknown.

Researchers ran the PCR with 60 Vbeta and 13 Jbeta primers. Sequencing was performed with immunoSEQ multiplex PCR; in TCRdb, only in-frame clones are kept and a portion is missing. Among about 170,000 clones listed, roughly 78% were seen once. This receptor was identified in a woman between 45 and 65 years old in good health and CMV-seropositive. Sequences were obtained from PBMCs. V and J are TRBV25-1 and TRBJ1-2; the D gene is possibly TRBD1 (5 bases). CDR3 DNA: TGTGCCAGCAGCCCCAACCCCCCAGGGATCTATGGCTACACCTTC. Translation: CASSPNPPGIYGYTF.